These 12 T cell receptor beta chains were sequenced from one sample in a study of T-cell reconstitution after alpha-beta-depleted transplantation in children. During its preparation, the TCRbeta library received unique molecular identifiers. TCRdb re-derived calls from the PCR reads in MiXCR, one entry per CDR3 protein. The data hold approximately 220,000 distinct CDR3 sequences, with about 15% observed a single time. Source: PBMCs, mostly from graft donor cells, taken 360 days after TCRalphabeta/CD19-depleted stem cell transplant. Receptors originate from a male patient between 2 and 10 years old who had a stem cell transplant for acute lymphoblastic leukemia, so the T cells may come from the graft donor.

The J gene is TRBJ1-4, the V gene TRBV9; a possible D gene is TRBD1 (5 bases). The CDR3 sequence is 14 residues long. The V end was cut by 4 bases, the J end by 5 bases, with 12 bases between. The V gene's germline CDR1 is SGDLS and CDR2 YYNGEE. The CDR3 sequence: CASSPRQRNEKLFF. The CDR3 nucleotides are TGTGCCAGCAGCCCCCGACAGAGGAATGAAAAACTGTTTTTT. Based on the CDR3 plus reference TRBV9 and TRBJ1-4, the full variable domain is DSGVTQTPKHLITATGQRVTLRCSPRSGDLSVYWYQQSLDQGLQFLIQYYNGEERAKGNILERFSAQQFPDLHSELNLSSLELGDSALYFCASSPRQRNEKLFFGSGTQLSVL.

The rearrangement joins TRBV20-1 to TRBJ1-1; D unresolved. The CDR3 covers 11 residues. V was trimmed by 6 bases and J by 0 bases, leaving 5 bases between them. The germline V gene has CDR1 DFQATT and CDR2 SNEGSKA (reference sequence). In DNA, the CDR3 is TGCAGTGCCGCGATGAACACTGAAGCTTTCTTT. It specifies CSAAMNTEAFF.

V and J are TRBV5-5 and TRBJ2-7; D is unresolved. This CDR3 has 14 amino acids. Trimming cost V 2 bases and J 0 bases, with 9 bases left between them. Per the germline V gene, CDR1 is SGHKS and CDR2 is YYEKEE (reference sequence). The CDR3 region has the DNA TGTGCCAGCAGCTTCAGCCAGAGCTCCTACGAGCAGTACTTC. The encoded protein is CASSFSQSSYEQYF.

This clonotype was found a few times. The CDR3 sequence is CASSDLNVVREHQETQYF. The CDR3 DNA is TGTGCCAGCAGTGATTTGAACGTGGTGAGGGAACACCAAGAGACCCAGTACTTC. This chain connects TRBV25-1 to TRBJ2-5, with TRBD2 as a possible D gene (5 bases). V gave up 3 bases and J gave up 0 bases, with 20 bases separating them. The CDR3 contains 18 residues. Germline lookup yields CDR1 MGHDK and CDR2 SYGVNS.

In this sample, this clonotype turned up a few times. The V gene is TRBV10-3, the J gene TRBJ2-2; TRBD2 is a possible D gene (5 bases). The CDR3 spans 14 residues. In germline, CDR1 is ENHRY, CDR2 SYGVKD. The V gene lost 4 bases and the J gene lost 3 bases, with 9 bases spanning the gap. CDR3 region: CAISGGADTGELFF. The CDR3 DNA sequence: TGTGCCATCAGTGGGGGAGCGGACACCGGGGAGCTGTTTTTT.

This clonotype turned up a few times. The V gene is TRBV6-2 or TRBV6-3, the J gene TRBJ2-1, with 10 bases fitting TRBD1. Germline assignment: CDR1 MNHEY and CDR2 SVGEGT. With V trimmed by 1 base and J by 6 bases, 3 bases remained unmatched. The CDR3 length is 15 residues. CDR3 sequence: CASSYFRTGGNEQFF. The CDR3 DNA is TGTGCCAGCAGTTACTTCAGGACAGGGGGCAATGAGCAGTTCTTC.

V and J are TRBV18 and TRBJ1-5; 10 nucleotides align to TRBD1. CDR3 length equals 14 residues. CDR1 and CDR2 from the germline V gene are KGHSH and LQKENI. V was pared by 3 bases and J by 7 bases, with 3 bases of the junction left unmatched. The DNA of the CDR3 is TGTGCCAGCTCACCCGGACAGGGGGAACAGCCCCAGCATTTT. The encoded protein is CASSPGQGEQPQHF.

The chain recombines TRBV7-9 with TRBJ2-7; 9 positions match TRBD1. Germline V CDR1 and CDR2: SEHNR, FQNEAQ (reference sequence). Trimming removed 3 bases from V and 3 bases from J; junction bases left unmatched: 6. The CDR3 is 15 residues long. CDR3 sequence (DNA): TGTGCCAGCAGCTTTGGAGGGACAGGGATCTACGAGCAGTACTTC. Translating gives CASSFGGTGIYEQYF.

This chain uses TRBV4-3 with TRBJ1-2; the D gene is possibly TRBD1 (5 bases). Trimming removed 1 base at V and 2 bases at J, with 14 bases between. The germline V gene has CDR1 LGHNA and CDR2 YSLEER. The CDR3 covers 16 residues. CDR3 region: CASSQVGQGVNYGYTF. The CDR3 nucleotides read TGCGCCAGCAGCCAAGTTGGCCAGGGAGTCAACTATGGCTACACCTTC.

The chain uses TRBV5-1 and TRBJ2-1, with D hard to call. V was cut by 2 bases and J by 13 bases, with 10 bases left in between. There are 11 residues in the CDR3. Per the germline V gene, CDR1 is SGHRS and CDR2 is YFSETQ. CDR3 sequence (DNA): TGCGCCAGCAGCTTTGGTAGCTCCCAGTTCTTC. Amino acid sequence: CASSFGSSQFF.

This chain connects TRBV19 to TRBJ2-7, with a possible D match to TRBD2 (5 bases). The germline V and J ends were trimmed by 7 bases and 1 base, with 14 bases remaining between them. Germline CDR1 reads LNHDA; CDR2 reads SQIVND (reference sequence). The CDR3 has 14 residues. CDR3 amino acids: CASTMGGSSYEQYF. DNA of the CDR3: TGTGCCAGTACAATGGGCGGGTCTTCCTACGAGCAGTACTTC.

The chain is built from TRBV19 and TRBJ1-4; D is perhaps TRBD1 (5 bases). Trimming left V 2 bases short and J 5 bases short, with 12 bases between. Germline CDR1 LNHDA, CDR2 SQIVND (reference sequence). The CDR3 is made up of 15 amino acids. CDR3 sequence reads: CASSISRVRNEKLFF. DNA for the CDR3: TGTGCCAGTAGTATATCCAGGGTGAGGAATGAAAAACTGTTTTTT.